This T cell receptor (beta chain) was retrieved from a study of T cells after yellow fever vaccination. Study-wide points: Secondary responses were weaker yet peaked faster, day 5 versus 15. Contaminating bulk clonotypes could be abundant in FACS-sorted repertoires.

TCRdb processed the 5' RACE reads anew with MiXCR; each CDR3 protein has one entry. The sample includes 350,000 to 550,000 distinct CDR3 sequences, about 19% seen only once; the top ten take roughly 19%. The CDR3 sequence is 15 residues long. Trimming left V 3 bases short and J 0 bases short, with 8 bases between. Germline CDR1 SGHTA, CDR2 FQGNSA. This clonotype was recorded at least ten times. Its antigen is as yet unknown. The genes are TRBV7-2 and TRBJ1-4, with D unresolved. The sequencing used PBMCs, collected before the yellow fever booster vaccination. The sequence came from a man aged 18 to 35 who received the YFV17D yellow fever vaccine. The CDR3 region has the DNA TGTGCCAGCAGCTTGGGAGTTGCAACTAATGAAAAACTGTTTTTT. It is translated as CASSLGVATNEKLFF.